This T cell receptor (beta chain) was sequenced in a study of blood T cell repertoires in COVID-19. Study information: Sites in the United States, Italy and Spain provided acute and convalescent COVID-19 samples. T cells, B-cell-depleted T cells, or PBMCs supplied cDNA or gDNA.

Authors' data handling: How many nucleated cells were present was estimated from reference gene primer amplification. The table came from immunoSEQ multiplex PCR; TCRdb's copy has only in-frame clones and leaves some out. The DNA was the basis for D and trimming; V, J and clone size are from that table. The sample holds some 200,000 clones, under 90% seen once. Germline CDR1 and CDR2: SGHNT and YYREEE (reference sequence). The CDR3 covers 14 residues. Deletions cut 2 bases from V and 0 bases from J, with 8 bases between. The chain has TRBV5-4 and TRBJ1-1; D remains unclear. The sequencing sample was made of peripheral blood. This TCR was recovered from an elderly man with acute or convalescent COVID-19. CDR3 protein: CASSFGRMNTEAFF. The CDR3 nucleotides read TGTGCCAGCAGCTTCGGCAGGATGAACACTGAAGCTTTCTTT. Full variable domain (outside the CDR3, taken from reference TRBV5-4 and TRBJ1-1): ETGVTQSPTHLIKTRGQQVTLRCSSQSGHNTVSWYQQALGQGPQFIFQYYREEENGRGNFPPRFSGLQFPNYSSELNVNALELDDSALYLCASSFGRMNTEAFFGQGTRLTVV.